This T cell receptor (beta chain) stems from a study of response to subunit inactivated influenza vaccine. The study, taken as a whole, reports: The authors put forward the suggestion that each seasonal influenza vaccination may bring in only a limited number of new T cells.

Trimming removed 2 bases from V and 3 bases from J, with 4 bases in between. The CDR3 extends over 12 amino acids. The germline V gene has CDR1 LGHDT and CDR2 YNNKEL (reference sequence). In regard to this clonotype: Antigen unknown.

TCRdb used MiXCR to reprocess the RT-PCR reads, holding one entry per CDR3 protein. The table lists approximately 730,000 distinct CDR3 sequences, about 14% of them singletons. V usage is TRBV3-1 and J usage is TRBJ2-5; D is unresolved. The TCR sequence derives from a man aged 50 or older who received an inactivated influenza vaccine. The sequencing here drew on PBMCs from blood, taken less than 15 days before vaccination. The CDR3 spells CASSQIEETQYF. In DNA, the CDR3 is TGTGCCAGCAGCCAAATAGAAGAGACCCAGTACTTC.